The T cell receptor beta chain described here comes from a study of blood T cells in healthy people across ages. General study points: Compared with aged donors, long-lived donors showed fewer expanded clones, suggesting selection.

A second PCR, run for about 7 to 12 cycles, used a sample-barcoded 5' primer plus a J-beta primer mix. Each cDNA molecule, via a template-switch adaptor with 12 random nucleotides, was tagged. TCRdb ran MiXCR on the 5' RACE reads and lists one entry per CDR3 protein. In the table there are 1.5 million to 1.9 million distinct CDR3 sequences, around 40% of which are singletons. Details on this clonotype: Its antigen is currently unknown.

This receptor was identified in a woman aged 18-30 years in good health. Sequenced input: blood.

The CDR3 DNA is TGTGCCAGCAGTCATGGACAGGGGATCGGGCAGCCCCAGCATTTT. It specifies CASSHGQGIGQPQHF. V gene TRBV6-2 or TRBV6-3 combines with J gene TRBJ1-5, with TRBD1 matching over 9 bases. CDR1 and CDR2 from the germline V gene are MNHEY and SVGEGT. The CDR3 consists of 15 residues. V lost 5 bases and J lost 7; bases outside the gene matches: 9.